The TCR beta chain described here comes from a study of blood T cell repertoires in COVID-19. On the study more broadly: Sample material is recorded as cDNA or gDNA derived from T cells, B-cell-depleted T cells, or PBMCs.

The data were produced by immunoSEQ multiplex PCR, yet TCRdb's version contains in-frame clones alone and is incomplete. The sample comprises about 370,000 clones, more than 80% of which are singletons, and approximately 3% rests with the top ten. The V gene end was trimmed by 1 base and the J gene end by 4 bases; junction bases not matched to a gene: 4. This CDR3 spans 15 amino acids. The germline CDR1 and CDR2 sequences are LNHDA and SQIVND (reference sequence). The specimen was peripheral blood. This TCR came from a woman aged 30 to 39 with COVID-19, enrolled during active disease. J is TRBJ1-2 and V is TRBV19, with 9 bases matching TRBD1. The CDR3 DNA is TGTGCCAGTAGTATAGGCGGGACAGGGTCCTATGGCTACACCTTC. This gives the protein CASSIGGTGSYGYTF.